What follows are 32 T cell receptor beta chains derived from one specimen sequenced in a study of blood T cell repertoires in COVID-19 (dated by TCRdb to 2019 to 2021). Receptor amplification or capture employed the immunoSEQ multiplex PCR assay. TCRdb re-hosts the immuneACCESS table, in-frame sequences only. Its copies lack some clones; in the studies checked, an unresolved V gene accounts for under half of them, and the cause for the rest is not known. In all, the sample holds about 140,000 clones, and 70% to 80% of those were seen once. The ten largest make up around a sixth of the sample. Sample: peripheral blood. Receptors originate from a man over 45 with acute or convalescent COVID-19.

V gene TRBV2 combines with J gene TRBJ1-2; D is unclear. Germline V gives CDR1 SNHLY, CDR2 FYNNEI. The CDR3 consists of 14 residues. V was shortened by 3 bases and J by 4 bases, with 12 bases between the two germline ends. CDR3 sequence: CASSDSGRAYGYTF. CDR3 nucleotides: TGTGCCAGCAGTGACTCCGGGAGGGCCTATGGCTACACCTTC. Filled out from reference TRBV2 and TRBJ1-2, the complete variable domain reads EPEVTQTPSHQVTQMGQEVILRCVPISNHLYFYWYRQILGQKVEFLVSFYNNEISEKSEIFDDQFSVERPDGSNFTLKIRSTKLEDSAMYFCASSDSGRAYGYTFGSGTRLTVV.

This sequence joins TRBV5-1 and TRBJ1-3; D is unclear. The CDR3 is 15 amino acids. Germline loops: CDR1 SGHRS, CDR2 YFSETQ. Trimming pared 4 bases from V and 0 bases from J, leaving 11 bases between. The CDR3 here is CASSPREGSGNTIYF. For the CDR3, the DNA is TGCGCCAGCAGCCCACGGGAGGGCTCTGGAAACACCATATATTTT.

The V call is TRBV4-1, the J call TRBJ1-2; D remains unclear. V was clipped by 0 bases and J by 0 bases, with 11 bases between them. This CDR3 contains 16 residues. Germline lookup yields CDR1 MGHRA and CDR2 YSYEKL. For the CDR3, the DNA is TGCGCCAGCAGCCAAGATTGGTCGGGGACTAACTATGGCTACACCTTC. Amino acids: CASSQDWSGTNYGYTF.

The rearrangement joins TRBV9 to TRBJ2-5, with TRBD1 matching 12 bases. The CDR3 is made up of 18 amino acids. The germline V gene has CDR1 SGDLS and CDR2 YYNGEE. V was clipped by 0 bases and J by 0 bases; unmatched bases: 6. The CDR3: CASSVGGTGGQYQETQYF. CDR3 nucleotides: TGTGCCAGCAGCGTAGGTGGGACAGGGGGCCAGTACCAAGAGACCCAGTACTTC.

The gene calls are TRBV5-5 and TRBJ1-2; 9 bases line up with TRBD1. Germline V gene sequence: CDR1 SGHKS, CDR2 YYEKEE (reference sequence). J was trimmed by 7 bases and V by 6 bases; bases with no gene match: 22. The CDR3 has 18 residues. Here the CDR3 reads CASTTPIGRDRESGGYTF. As DNA, the CDR3 is TGTGCCAGCACCACCCCGATAGGACGGGACAGGGAGTCGGGTGGCTACACCTTC.

This chain connects TRBV4-2 to TRBJ2-2; 7 bases map to TRBD1. J lost 5 bases, V lost 0 bases, and 6 bases had no gene match. This CDR3 comprises 16 residues. In germline, CDR1 is LGHNA, CDR2 YNFKEQ. The CDR3, as DNA: TGTGCCAGCAGCCAAGACGCGAGGGGGCGGACCGGGGAGCTGTTTTTT. Protein product: CASSQDARGRTGELFF.

The J gene is TRBJ2-3, the V gene TRBV11-2, with 11 bases aligning to TRBD2. Germline V gene sequence: CDR1 SGHAT, CDR2 FQNNGV. After removal of 3 bases from V and 0 bases from J, the junction contained 8 bases not matched to a gene. The CDR3 covers 18 residues. The CDR3 nucleotides read TGTGCCAGCAGCTTGGTTCGACTAGCGGGGCTTAGCACAGATACGCAGTATTTT. Encoded protein: CASSLVRLAGLSTDTQYF.

The CDR3 sequence is CASSFTPGSSYNSPLHF. The DNA for the CDR3 is TGTGCCAGTAGTTTTACTCCGGGGAGCTCCTATAATTCACCCCTCCACTTT. V usage is TRBV19 and J usage is TRBJ1-6; no reliable D call. The CDR3 runs 17 residues. Germline assignment: CDR1 LNHDA and CDR2 SQIVND (reference sequence). V was cut by 5 bases and J by 0 bases, with 14 bases left in between.

V usage is TRBV30 and J usage is TRBJ1-3; D not certain. This CDR3 has 15 amino acids. Germline values: CDR1 GTSNPN, CDR2 SVGIG (reference sequence). Trimming took 0 bases from V and 0 from J, leaving 9 bases between them. CDR3 coding DNA: TGTGCCTGGAGTGTTTCAGGTAGCTCTGGAAACACCATATATTTT. This translates into CAWSVSGSSGNTIYF.

The V and J genes are TRBV25-1 and TRBJ2-7, with D possibly TRBD1 on 5 matching bases. The V end was cut by 5 bases, the J end by 0 bases, with 8 bases between. The CDR3 extends over 13 amino acids. CDR1 and CDR2 from the germline V gene are MGHDK and SYGVNS. CDR3 sequence reads: CASSRTGSYEQYV. The CDR3 nucleotides are TGTGCCAGCAGTCGAACAGGCTCCTACGAGCAGTACGTC.

Remarks on this clone: The CDR3 carries no conserved terminal phenylalanine or tryptophan, so it likely arises from a read error. The limits of the CDR3 on the DNA are not certain, so only TCRdb's listed CDR3 is given. The chain couples TRBV15 to TRBJ1-5. Germline V gives CDR1 LNHNV, CDR2 YYDKDF (reference sequence). The CDR3 is made up of 10 amino acids, end residues included. CDR3 sequence: CATSPPDYGA.

The chain couples TRBV30 to TRBJ2-2; D perhaps matches TRBD2 (7 bases). V was clipped by 0 bases and J by 7 bases, with 15 bases between them. The CDR3 consists of 15 residues. The germline V gene has CDR1 GTSNPN and CDR2 SVGIG (reference sequence). CDR3 protein: CAWSVSAGANGELFF. CDR3 sequence (DNA): TGTGCCTGGAGTGTAAGTGCGGGGGCCAACGGGGAGCTGTTTTTT.

As for this clone: Other DNA sequences within the sample encode an identical CDR3. The chain recombines TRBV20-1 with TRBJ2-7; 7 bases agree with TRBD1. Per the germline V gene, CDR1 is DFQATT and CDR2 is SNEGSKA (reference sequence). This CDR3 has 11 residues. The V and J ends lost 5 bases and 5 bases, in that order; junction bases with no gene match: 3. DNA of the CDR3: TGCAGTGCTTCAGACAGGGACGAGCAGTACTTC. Translation gives CSASDRDEQYF.

The chain carries TRBV9 and TRBJ1-1; D ambiguous. With 4 bases removed from V and 5 bases from J, the gap between germline ends came to 15 bases. Germline V lookup: CDR1 SGDLS, CDR2 YYNGEE. The CDR3 contains 14 residues. The CDR3 spells CASSHQEGGTEAFF. CDR3 sequence (DNA): TGTGCCAGCAGCCATCAAGAGGGCGGGACTGAAGCTTTCTTT.

The chain joins TRBV5-6 to TRBJ2-4; D not resolved. The CDR3 has 13 residues. V dropped 0 bases and J dropped 5 bases, with 6 bases sitting between them. Germline lookup yields CDR1 SGHDT and CDR2 YYEEEE. The CDR3 DNA reads TGTGCCAGCAGCTTGGCAGGCCAAAACATTCAGTACTTC. Its translation: CASSLAGQNIQYF.

This clone showed up just a few times. V and J are TRBV5-1 and TRBJ1-1; D is unclear. Trimming stripped 0 bases from V and 11 bases from J, with 8 bases between. The germline V gene encodes CDR1 SGHRS and CDR2 YFSETQ. CDR3 length equals 11 residues. The CDR3 DNA follows: TGCGCCAGCAGCTTGGCGGGATATGCTTTCTTT. Translation: CASSLAGYAFF.

Here the CDR3 DNA reads TGTGCCAGCAGTACAGGGGAGGTGGAGACCCAGTACTTC. It translates to CASSTGEVETQYF. The chain employs TRBV2 and TRBJ2-5, with D perhaps matching TRBD1 (7 bases). This CDR3 is built from 13 residues. Trimming removed 5 bases from V and 5 bases from J, with 12 bases in between. Looked up from germline, CDR1 is SNHLY and CDR2 is FYNNEI.

CDR3 coding DNA: TGTGCCAGCTCACCGGGGGGACAGGGCGGTCAGCCCCAGCATTTT. Translating it yields CASSPGGQGGQPQHF. The rearrangement uses TRBV18 and TRBJ1-5, with 9 bases aligning to TRBD1. Germline V gene sequence: CDR1 KGHSH, CDR2 LQKENI. V lost 3 bases and J lost 6; bases outside the gene matches: 6. This CDR3 has 15 residues.

The chain has TRBV6-5 and TRBJ1-4; D is perhaps TRBD1 (6 bases). Germline values: CDR1 MNHEY, CDR2 SVGAGI. The CDR3 is 15 amino acids. Trimming removed 7 bases from V and 0 bases from J, with 12 bases in between. CDR3 DNA: TGTGCCAGCAACATACAGGGTCCAACTAATGAAAAACTGTTTTTT. Translated, it gives CASNIQGPTNEKLFF.

This clone was picked up a small number of times. The chain joins TRBV4-1 to TRBJ1-2; D not certain. Germline V gives CDR1 MGHRA, CDR2 YSYEKL. This CDR3 comprises 16 residues. V lost 4 bases, J lost 4 bases, and 19 bases lay in between. CDR3 bases: TGCGCCAGCAGCCTTACCCTCTCGTCTACGGGCTATGGCTACACCTTC. As protein: CASSLTLSSTGYGYTF.

V gene TRBV28 combines with J gene TRBJ1-5; D is unclear. V was shortened by 7 bases and J by 6 bases, with 13 bases between the two germline ends. The germline gives CDR1 MDHEN, CDR2 SYDVKM. The CDR3 is 13 residues long. Here the CDR3 DNA reads TGTGCCAGCACCCCGGAGGTCGGTCAGCCCCAGCATTTT. Amino acid sequence: CASTPEVGQPQHF.

V is TRBV6-1 and J is TRBJ1-6; D might be TRBD1 (6 bases). Trimming pared 4 bases from V and 7 bases from J, leaving 17 bases between. CDR3 length: 16 amino acids. Germline assignment: CDR1 MNHNS and CDR2 SASEGT. The CDR3 coding sequence is TGTGCCAGCAGTGTCGGAGGGGGGGTAGGGAATTCACCCCTCCACTTT. Translation: CASSVGGGVGNSPLHF.

The gene calls are TRBV20-1 and TRBJ2-7; the match to TRBD2 covers 8 bases. This CDR3 contains 14 residues. Germline V gene lookup returns CDR1 DFQATT and CDR2 SNEGSKA (reference sequence). With 3 bases clipped from V and 3 bases from J, the junction kept 7 bases outside the gene matches. The CDR3 DNA reads TGCAGTGCTAGTTTTGAAAGCGGGGGCTACGAGCAGTACTTC. The encoded protein is CSASFESGGYEQYF.

The chain recombines TRBV6-5 with TRBJ2-1, with 14 bases that match TRBD2. The CDR3 has 15 residues. Germline CDR1 MNHEY, CDR2 SVGAGI. V gave up 7 bases and J gave up 2 bases; unmatched junction bases: 1. The CDR3 reads CASTGLAGAYNEQFF. CDR3 DNA: TGTGCCAGCACGGGACTAGCGGGAGCCTACAATGAGCAGTTCTTC.

The chain links TRBV7-2 to TRBJ1-2; 7 nucleotides match TRBD1. In germline, CDR1 is SGHTA, CDR2 FQGNSA. The CDR3 is made up of 13 amino acids. J gave up 0 bases and V 5 bases, and 0 bases lay outside the gene matches. The CDR3 here is CASSDRANYGYTF. CDR3 nucleotides: TGTGCCAGCAGCGACAGGGCTAACTATGGCTACACCTTC. The full variable domain, completed using reference TRBV7-2 and TRBJ1-2, is GAGVSQSPSNKVTEKGKDVELRCDPISGHTALYWYRQSLGQGLEFLIYFQGNSAPDKSGLPSDRFSAERTGGSVSTLTIQRTQQEDSAVYLCASSDRANYGYTFGSGTRLTVV.

The V call is TRBV5-4, the J call TRBJ1-6; 10 nucleotides match TRBD1. This CDR3 comprises 14 residues. V gave up 2 bases and J gave up 10 bases; unmatched junction bases: 3. Germline lookup yields CDR1 SGHNT and CDR2 YYREEE (reference sequence). CDR3 sequence (DNA): TGTGCCAGCAGCTTCGGGACAGGGGACTCACCCCTCCACTTT. Its translation is CASSFGTGDSPLHF.

This clone was counted a single time. The V call is TRBV19, the J call TRBJ1-6, with D maybe TRBD1 (6 bases). The CDR3 loop spans 17 amino acids. Trimming removed 7 bases from V and 0 bases from J, with 16 bases in between. Germline loops: CDR1 LNHDA, CDR2 SQIVND (reference sequence). For the CDR3, the DNA is TGTGCCAGTACCTACAGGGCTCCCGTCTCCTATAATTCACCCCTCCACTTT. It yields the protein CASTYRAPVSYNSPLHF.

The V call is TRBV30, the J call TRBJ1-1, with D perhaps TRBD1 (6 bases). The V gene's germline CDR1 is GTSNPN and CDR2 SVGIG (reference sequence). This CDR3 comprises 14 residues. V dropped 0 bases and J dropped 2 bases, with 10 bases sitting between them. The DNA for the CDR3 is TGTGCCTGGAGTGTAGCACAGGGCAACACTGAAGCTTTCTTT. Its protein is CAWSVAQGNTEAFF. The full variable domain, in which reference TRBV30 and TRBJ1-1 provide the parts outside the CDR3, is SQTIHQWPATLVQPVGSPLSLECTVEGTSNPNLYWYRQAAGRGLQLLFYSVGIGQISSEVPQNLSASRPQDRQFILSSKKLLLSDSGFYLCAWSVAQGNTEAFFGQGTRLTVV.

This clone was counted between two and nine times. The DNA of the CDR3 is TGTGCCAGTAGTATCAAGGGGATTAACACTGAAGCTTTCTTT. It specifies CASSIKGINTEAFF. The J gene is TRBJ1-1, the V gene TRBV19; a weak D match, TRBD1 (5 bases). The CDR3 is 14 residues long. Trimming stripped 3 bases from V and 2 bases from J, with 10 bases between. Germline CDR1 and CDR2: LNHDA and SQIVND (reference sequence).

This rearrangement joins TRBV28 to TRBJ2-1, with 9 positions matching TRBD1. CDR1 is MDHEN and CDR2 is SYDVKM in the germline V gene. This CDR3 contains 13 residues. CDR3 in amino acids: CGTGGRSYNEQFF. CDR3 sequence (DNA): TGTGGAACAGGGGGCAGGTCCTACAATGAGCAGTTCTTC.

CDR3: CASSLGRGTGDYEQYV. DNA for the CDR3: TGTGCCAGCAGCTTAGGGCGGGGGACAGGAGATTACGAGCAGTACGTC. The chain employs TRBV11-2 and TRBJ2-7; TRBD1 is a possible D gene (8 bases). The CDR3 spans 16 residues. Trimming removed 1 base at V and 4 bases at J, with 17 bases between. Germline CDR1 and CDR2: SGHAT and FQNNGV.

The chain has TRBV6-5 and TRBJ1-5; TRBD1 aligns across 7 bases. Germline values: CDR1 MNHEY, CDR2 SVGAGI. The CDR3 consists of 13 residues. Losses at the gene ends were 4 bases for V and 5 bases for J; bases not matched to a gene: 2. The CDR3 bases are TGTGCCAGCAGTTCGACAGGGTATCAGCCCCAGCATTTT. Translation gives CASSSTGYQPQHF.